This T cell receptor beta chain was sequenced for a study of cytomegalovirus exposure and HLA in healthy donors. In this sample, this clone turned up a few times. The antigen is unknown. The PCR contained 60 Vbeta and 13 Jbeta primers. TCRdb keeps only in-frame clones here, not all; method: immunoSEQ multiplex PCR. The data show roughly 130,000 clones, 50% to 75% seen once. Germline CDR1 is MDHEN and CDR2 is SYDVKM. V was clipped by 6 bases and J by 4 bases, with 7 bases between them. The length of the CDR3 is 11 residues. Findings and limits, study-wide: Reports indicated that the classifier achieved high specificity and sensitivity in diagnosing cytomegalovirus status.

The source of this sequence is a woman aged 40 to 50 in good health and CMV-seropositive. Input material: PBMCs. This chain links TRBV28 with TRBJ2-7, with no clear D. The CDR3 DNA sequence: TGTGCCAGCAGACATCTTTACGAGCAGTACTTC. It yields the protein CASRHLYEQYF.